Shown below are 20 T cell receptor beta chains from a single sample sequenced in a study of PD-1 blockade in classical Hodgkin lymphoma. Time point indicated: newly diagnosed, previously untreated cHL patient sample. Some clones are missing from TCRdb's copy, which holds only in-frame ones; the method was immunoSEQ multiplex PCR. Of some 31,000 clones detected, under 95% appear once; the ten largest clones hold 2% to 2.5%. The specimen was peripheral blood mononuclear cells (PBMCs). The receptors come from a human donor with classical Hodgkin lymphoma.

This chain joins TRBV4-2 and TRBJ1-3, with D unclear. The germline V gene has CDR1 LGHNA and CDR2 YNFKEQ. The CDR3 spans 16 residues. V was trimmed by 4 bases and J by 5 bases, leaving 18 bases between them. CDR3 nucleotide sequence: TGTGCCAGCAGCCTGTTAGAGGGTGGACCACGAAACACCATATATTTT. It specifies CASSLLEGGPRNTIYF.

In this sample, this clone turned up once. The rearrangement joins TRBV15 to TRBJ2-7; perhaps TRBD1 as D (5 bases). Germline values: CDR1 LNHNV, CDR2 YYDKDF (reference sequence). The V gene lost 3 bases and the J gene lost 3 bases, with 9 bases spanning the gap. The CDR3 length is 13 residues. The CDR3 DNA follows: TGTGCCACCAGCAGGGACACCGACTACGAGCAGTACTTC. As protein: CATSRDTDYEQYF.

This rearrangement joins TRBV6-1 to TRBJ2-7; either TRBD1 or TRBD2 may fit D (5 bases each). Looked up from germline, CDR1 is MNHNS and CDR2 is SASEGT. The CDR3 runs 14 residues. V dropped 8 bases and J dropped 0 bases, with 14 bases sitting between them. CDR3 nucleotides: TGTGCCAGCCGTTGGGGGTTCCGCTCCTACGAGCAGTACTTC. Translated: CASRWGFRSYEQYF.

This chain connects TRBV7-9 to TRBJ2-3, with 7 nucleotides matching TRBD2. V shed 5 bases and J 1 base; nucleotides not matched to a gene: 6. The germline V gene encodes CDR1 SEHNR and CDR2 FQNEAQ (reference sequence). CDR3 size: 15 residues. This chain's CDR3 is CASSLVAGGTDTQYF. The CDR3 bases are TGTGCCAGCAGCCTTGTAGCGGGTGGCACAGATACGCAGTATTTT. The entire variable domain, with the rest obtained from reference TRBV7-9 and TRBJ2-3, is as follows: DTGVSQNPRHKITKRGQNVTFRCDPISEHNRLYWYRQTLGQGPEFLTYFQNEAQLEKSRLLSDRFSAERPKGSFSTLEIQRTEQGDSAMYLCASSLVAGGTDTQYFGPGTRLTVL.

The J gene is TRBJ2-1, the V gene TRBV7-8; 12 bases are a match to TRBD2. V trimming: 5 bases; J trimming: 2 bases; junction bases outside the gene matches: 13. Germline V gene lookup returns CDR1 SGHVS and CDR2 FQNEAQ. CDR3 length: 19 residues. The CDR3 protein is CASSAVRLAGGNPYNEQFF. For the CDR3, the DNA is TGTGCCAGCAGCGCCGTAAGGCTAGCGGGAGGGAACCCCTACAATGAGCAGTTCTTC.

V gene TRBV9 combines with J gene TRBJ2-7, with 9 bases aligning to TRBD1. The CDR3 sequence is 11 residues long. Germline loops: CDR1 SGDLS, CDR2 YYNGEE. J was trimmed by 13 bases and V by 0 bases; bases with no gene match: 2. The CDR3 is CASSVGTGDYF. CDR3 sequence (DNA): TGTGCCAGCAGCGTAGGGACAGGGGATTACTTC.

This clone occurred once. This chain connects TRBV7-3 to TRBJ2-7; D ambiguous. CDR3 length: 14 amino acids. From germline, CDR1 is SGHTA and CDR2 FQGTGA. V gave up 5 bases and J gave up 3 bases, with 14 bases separating them. DNA for the CDR3: TGTGCCAGCAGCCTGTACAGCGATCACTACGAGCAGTACTTC. Protein sequence: CASSLYSDHYEQYF.

The V and J genes are TRBV19 and TRBJ1-3; D not resolved. The V end was cut by 4 bases, the J end by 3 bases, with 7 bases between. This CDR3 is 13 amino acids long. The germline V gene encodes CDR1 LNHDA and CDR2 SQIVND (reference sequence). The CDR3 nucleotides are TGTGCCAGTAGTAGAGGTGGTGGAAACACCATATATTTT. The encoded protein is CASSRGGGNTIYF.

This chain joins TRBV6-6 and TRBJ2-7; the D gene is possibly TRBD2 (6 bases). Looked up from germline, CDR1 is MNHNY and CDR2 is SVGAGI (reference sequence). Between the trimmed V and J ends, which lost 6 bases and 2 bases, there was a span of 11 bases. The CDR3 spans 13 residues. CDR3 bases: TGTGCCAGCAGACCGGGACTCACCTACGAGCAGTACTTC. Protein: CASRPGLTYEQYF.

The chain employs TRBV6-1 and TRBJ2-1, with 7 bases matching TRBD1. This CDR3 is 15 amino acids long. Per germline, CDR1 MNHNS and CDR2 SASEGT. The V and J ends lost 5 bases and 0 bases, in that order; junction bases with no gene match: 4. The CDR3 spells CASSRTGVSYNEQFF. The CDR3 nucleotides read TGTGCCAGCAGTAGAACAGGGGTCTCCTACAATGAGCAGTTCTTC.

This clone appeared a single time. The chain has TRBV23-1 and TRBJ1-1; D gene unclear. TRBV23-1 is an open reading frame, and its role is uncertain. Trimming took off 2 bases at V and 8 bases at J, with 9 bases between the two ends. This CDR3 comprises 12 residues. As DNA, the CDR3 is TGCGCCAGCAGTCAAATCGGACGAGAAGCTTTCTTT. This sequence encodes CASSQIGREAFF.

J is TRBJ2-3 and V is TRBV28; TRBD2 aligns across 9 bases. Germline CDR1 MDHEN, CDR2 SYDVKM. The CDR3 is 20 residues long. V dropped 6 bases and J dropped 2; count of bases not matched to a gene: 21. The DNA of the CDR3 is TGTGCCAGCAGCCCCGGCCGAGCGGGAGGCCACGACCGAATCACAGATACGCAGTATTTT. Translated, it gives CASSPGRAGGHDRITDTQYF.

The rearrangement uses TRBV19 and TRBJ2-7; no clear D gene. CDR1 and CDR2 from the germline V gene are LNHDA and SQIVND (reference sequence). V lost 6 bases, J lost 4 bases, and 19 bases lay in between. The CDR3 runs 15 residues. The CDR3 sequence: CASSPGGRTSYEQYF. For the CDR3, the DNA is TGTGCCAGTAGCCCCGGTGGCCGGACCTCATACGAGCAGTACTTC.

The gene calls are TRBV30 and TRBJ1-5; D perhaps matches TRBD1 (6 bases). The germline CDR1 and CDR2 sequences are GTSNPN and SVGIG (reference sequence). There are 18 residues in the CDR3. V was shortened by 0 bases and J by 6 bases, with 24 bases between the two germline ends. The CDR3 loop is CAWSVPPTAGQGLQPQHF. The CDR3 nucleotides are TGTGCCTGGAGTGTACCCCCGACTGCAGGGCAGGGGCTTCAGCCCCAGCATTTT.

This rearrangement joins TRBV5-7 to TRBJ1-5; D not resolved. TRBV5-7 is classed as an ORF, of uncertain function. CDR3 size: 16 residues. The ends were cut back, 2 bases at V and 0 bases at J, with 12 bases in the middle. The CDR3 region has the DNA TGTGCCAGCAGCTTATGTCGGAGTGCTAGCAATCAGCCCCAGCATTTT. Its translation: CASSLCRSASNQPQHF.

The chain employs TRBV5-1 and TRBJ2-3; TRBD2 agrees at 7 bases. The J segment lost 5 bases and the V segment lost 0 bases, leaving 18 bases of the junction unmatched. CDR1 and CDR2 (germline): SGHRS, YFSETQ. This CDR3 is built from 19 residues. CDR3 nucleotides: TGCGCCAGCAGCTTGGCTGTCCCTCTTAGGTGGGAGGGCGTAGATACGCAGTATTTT. Its protein product is CASSLAVPLRWEGVDTQYF.

The V call is TRBV5-1, the J call TRBJ1-2, with TRBD1 matching 11 bases. Germline V gives CDR1 SGHRS, CDR2 YFSETQ. The V gene end was trimmed by 0 bases and the J gene end by 8 bases; junction bases not matched to a gene: 6. The CDR3 spans 15 residues. The chain's CDR3 is CASSLDGQGAGGYTF. For the CDR3, the DNA is TGCGCCAGCAGCTTGGACGGACAGGGGGCGGGAGGCTACACCTTC.

This clone is a singleton in its sample. V usage is TRBV7-3 and J usage is TRBJ2-1, with unresolved D. The V gene's germline CDR1 is SGHTA and CDR2 FQGTGA. V lost 5 bases, J lost 7 bases, and 15 bases lay in between. The CDR3 runs 14 residues. In DNA form, the CDR3 reads TGTGCCAGCAGCCAAACTCCGGACGTGAATGAGCAGTTCTTC. Translated: CASSQTPDVNEQFF.

The chain joins TRBV5-3 to TRBJ2-7; TRBD1 agrees at 12 bases. TRBV5-3 belongs to the ORF category, with a function that is uncertain. The CDR3 consists of 20 residues. V shed 5 bases, J shed 0 bases, and the junction held 18 bases outside the gene matches. CDR3 sequence reads: CARSRDRGRRVAKSSYEQYF. The CDR3 region has the DNA TGTGCCAGAAGTCGGGACAGGGGGCGCCGGGTTGCGAAAAGCTCCTACGAGCAGTACTTC.

In this sample, this clone turned up once. The V gene is TRBV28, the J gene TRBJ1-6, with unresolved D. The CDR3 totals 16 residues. Trimming shortened V by 2 bases and J by 3 bases, and 11 bases separated the two germline ends. Germline V CDR1 and CDR2: MDHEN, SYDVKM. This chain's CDR3 is CASSLPGNFYNSPLHF. The CDR3 DNA follows: TGTGCCAGCAGTTTACCCGGGAACTTCTATAATTCACCCCTCCACTTT.